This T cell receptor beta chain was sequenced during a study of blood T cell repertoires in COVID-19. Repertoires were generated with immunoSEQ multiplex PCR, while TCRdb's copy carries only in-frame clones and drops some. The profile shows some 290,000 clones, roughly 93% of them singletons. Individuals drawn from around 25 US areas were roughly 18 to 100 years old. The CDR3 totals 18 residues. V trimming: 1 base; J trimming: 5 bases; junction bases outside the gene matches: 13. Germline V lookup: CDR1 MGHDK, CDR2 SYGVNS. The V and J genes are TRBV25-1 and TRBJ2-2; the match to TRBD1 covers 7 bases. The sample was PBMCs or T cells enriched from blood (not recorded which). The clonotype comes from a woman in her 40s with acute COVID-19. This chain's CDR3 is CASSEFCEGQHWTGELFF. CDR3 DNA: TGTGCCAGCAGTGAATTTTGTGAGGGACAGCACTGGACCGGGGAGCTGTTTTTT.